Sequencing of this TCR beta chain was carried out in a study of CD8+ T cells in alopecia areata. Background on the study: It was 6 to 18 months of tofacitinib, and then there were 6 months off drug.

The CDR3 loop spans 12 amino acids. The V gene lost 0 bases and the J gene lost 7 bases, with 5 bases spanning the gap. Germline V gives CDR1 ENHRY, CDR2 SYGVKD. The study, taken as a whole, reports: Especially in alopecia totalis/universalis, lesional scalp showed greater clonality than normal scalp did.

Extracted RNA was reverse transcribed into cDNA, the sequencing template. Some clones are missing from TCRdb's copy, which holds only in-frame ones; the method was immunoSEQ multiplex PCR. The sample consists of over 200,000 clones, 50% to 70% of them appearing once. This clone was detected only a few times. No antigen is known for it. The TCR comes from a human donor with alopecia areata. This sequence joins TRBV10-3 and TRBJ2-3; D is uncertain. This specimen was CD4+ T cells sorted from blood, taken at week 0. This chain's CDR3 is CAISESGYTQYF. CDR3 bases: TGTGCCATCAGTGAGTCAGGGTATACGCAGTATTTT.